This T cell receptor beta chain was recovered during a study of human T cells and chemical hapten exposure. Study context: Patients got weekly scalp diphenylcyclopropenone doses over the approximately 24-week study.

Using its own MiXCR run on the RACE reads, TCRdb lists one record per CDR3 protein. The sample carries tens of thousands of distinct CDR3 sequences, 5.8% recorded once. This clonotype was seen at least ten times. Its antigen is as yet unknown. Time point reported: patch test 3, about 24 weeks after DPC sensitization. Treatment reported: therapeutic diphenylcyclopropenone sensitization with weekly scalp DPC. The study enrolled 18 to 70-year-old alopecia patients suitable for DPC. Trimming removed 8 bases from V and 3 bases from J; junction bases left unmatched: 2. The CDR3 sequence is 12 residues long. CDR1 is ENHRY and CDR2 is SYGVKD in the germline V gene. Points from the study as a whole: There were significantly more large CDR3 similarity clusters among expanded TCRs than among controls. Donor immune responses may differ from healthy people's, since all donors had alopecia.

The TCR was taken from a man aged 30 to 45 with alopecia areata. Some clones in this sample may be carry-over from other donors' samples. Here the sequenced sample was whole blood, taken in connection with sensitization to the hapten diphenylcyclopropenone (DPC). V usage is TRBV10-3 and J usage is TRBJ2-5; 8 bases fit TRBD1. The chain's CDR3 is CAIGQGEETQYF. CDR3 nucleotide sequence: TGTGCCATCGGACAGGGAGAAGAGACCCAGTACTTC.